This T cell receptor (beta chain) appears in the sequencing data of a study of Graves' ophthalmopathy and Graves' hyperthyroidism. RNA transcripts provided the template for amplifying TCR beta CDR3 regions. Second-round multiplex PCR came after first-round RT-PCR with HTBI primers. TCRdb re-derived calls from the multiplex PCR reads in MiXCR, one entry per CDR3 protein. The sample has over a million distinct CDR3 sequences, less than 45% seen once; the top ten hold over 8.5%. Study outcomes and limitations: Blood also held most thyroid clonotypes expanded above 0.001 frequency. A classifier, a 13-signature model, separated ophthalmopathy from stable hyperthyroidism with approximately 88% sensitivity and 75% to 83% specificity.

Aged 18 to 65, hyperthyroidism patients had been newly diagnosed, with under 2 months' duration. Other autoimmune diseases, uncontrolled infections, pregnancy or lactation led to the exclusion of patients. V dropped 3 bases and J dropped 7; count of bases not matched to a gene: 7. This CDR3 is 15 amino acids long. Looked up from germline, CDR1 is WSHSY and CDR2 is SAAADI. This clonotype was detected a few times. Antigen: not known. The source is an adult man with Graves' hyperthyroidism. The chain uses TRBV10-2 and TRBJ1-4, with 8 bases identical to TRBD1. Sequencing was done on a sample of peripheral blood or thyroid tissue (not recorded which). The DNA for the CDR3 is TGCGCCAGCAGTGATGTAGACAGGGGAGTTGAAAAACTGTTTTTT. Encoded protein: CASSDVDRGVEKLFF.